The entry that follows covers one T cell receptor beta chain sequence. Antigen: not known. This sample was taken from a study of Tregs in tolerant kidney transplant recipients. Study conclusions and caveats: The small number of patients limits these findings pending further validation.

Thawed PBMCs were FACS-sorted into unstimulated CD4+CD25+CD127- regulatory T cells, CD4+CD25- non-regulatory cells, CD4 and CD8 cells. The protocol was immunoSEQ multiplex PCR, while the TCRdb copy is restricted to in-frame clones and leaves out a portion. The table lists approximately 43,000 clones, under 95% of them singletons. The CDR3 length is 16 residues. The V gene end was trimmed by 2 bases and the J gene end by 2 bases; junction bases not matched to a gene: 8. J is TRBJ1-1 and V is TRBV23-1; 7 bases line up with TRBD1. TRBV23-1 is noted as an ORF with a role that remains uncertain. The source of this sequence is a human donor in good health. Source material: Tregs from blood. In nucleotides, the CDR3 is TGCGCCAGCAGTCAAGGTCCGGGACAGCCTAACACTGAAGCTTTCTTT. Residues: CASSQGPGQPNTEAFF.